This TCR beta chain was sequenced for a study of blood T cell repertoires in COVID-19. Study-wide context: Acute and convalescent COVID-19 specimens originated in the United States, Italy and Spain. T cells, B-cell-depleted T cells, or PBMCs provided the cDNA or gDNA that served as material.

Authors' analysis steps: How many nucleated cells were present was estimated from reference gene primer amplification. Some clones are missing from TCRdb's copy, which holds only in-frame ones; the method was immunoSEQ multiplex PCR. V and J calls and clone size are copied from that table; D and trimming were computed from the DNA. The sample shows around 300,000 clones, around four fifths of them seen only once. There are 13 residues in the CDR3. CDR1 and CDR2 (germline): SNHLY, FYNNEI. The sample consisted of peripheral blood. The source of this sequence is a woman between 45 and 65 years old with active or convalescent COVID-19. The chain is built from TRBV2 and TRBJ1-1, with a possible D match to TRBD1 (5 bases). CDR3 region: CAEEDSQTIEAFF. CDR3 nucleotide sequence: TGTGCAGAAGAAGACAGCCAAACGATTGAAGCTTTCTTT.